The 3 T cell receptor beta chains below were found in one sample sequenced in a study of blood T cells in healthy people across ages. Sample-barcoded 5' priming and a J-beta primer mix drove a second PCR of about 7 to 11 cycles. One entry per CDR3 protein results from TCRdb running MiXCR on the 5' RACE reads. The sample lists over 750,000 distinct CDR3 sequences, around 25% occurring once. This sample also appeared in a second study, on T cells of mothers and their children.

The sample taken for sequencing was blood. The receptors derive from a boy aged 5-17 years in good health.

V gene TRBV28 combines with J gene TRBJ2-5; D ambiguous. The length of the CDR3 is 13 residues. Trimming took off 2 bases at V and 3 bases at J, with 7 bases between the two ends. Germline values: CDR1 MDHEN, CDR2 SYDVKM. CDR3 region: CASSLMQKETQYF. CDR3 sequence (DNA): TGTGCCAGCAGTTTAATGCAAAAAGAGACCCAGTACTTC.

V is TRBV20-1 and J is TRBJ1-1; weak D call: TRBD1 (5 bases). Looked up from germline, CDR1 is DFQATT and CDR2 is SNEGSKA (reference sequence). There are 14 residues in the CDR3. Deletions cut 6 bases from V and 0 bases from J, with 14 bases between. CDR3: CSASGGVVNTEAFF. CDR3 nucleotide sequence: TGCAGTGCAAGCGGGGGGGTAGTGAACACTGAAGCTTTCTTT.

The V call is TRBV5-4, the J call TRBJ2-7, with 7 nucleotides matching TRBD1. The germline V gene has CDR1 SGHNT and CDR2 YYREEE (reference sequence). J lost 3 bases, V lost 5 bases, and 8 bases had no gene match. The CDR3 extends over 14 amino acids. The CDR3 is CASRSTGVGYEQYF. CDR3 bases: TGTGCCAGCAGATCAACAGGGGTGGGCTACGAGCAGTACTTC.